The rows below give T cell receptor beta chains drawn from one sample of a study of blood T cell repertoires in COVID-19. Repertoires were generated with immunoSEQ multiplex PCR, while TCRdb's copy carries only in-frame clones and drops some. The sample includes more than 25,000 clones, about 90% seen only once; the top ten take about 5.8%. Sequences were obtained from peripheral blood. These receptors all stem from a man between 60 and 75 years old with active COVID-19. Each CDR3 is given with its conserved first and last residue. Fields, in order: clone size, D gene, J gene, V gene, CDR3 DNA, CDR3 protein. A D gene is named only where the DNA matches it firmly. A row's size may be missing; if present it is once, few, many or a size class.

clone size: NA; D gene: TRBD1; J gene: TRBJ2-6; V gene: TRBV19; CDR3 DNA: TGTGCCAGTAGTCCAAGGGGGCGTAGGGCCAACGTCCTGACTTTC; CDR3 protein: CASSPRGRRANVLTF
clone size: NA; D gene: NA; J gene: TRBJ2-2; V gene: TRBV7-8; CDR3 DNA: TGTGCCAGCAGAACAATGAACACCGGGGAGCTGTTTTTT; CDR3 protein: CASRTMNTGELFF
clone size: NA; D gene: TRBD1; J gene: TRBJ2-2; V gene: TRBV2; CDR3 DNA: TGTGCCAGCAGTATCCGGGACAGTAACACCGGGGAGCTGTTTTTT; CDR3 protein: CASSIRDSNTGELFF
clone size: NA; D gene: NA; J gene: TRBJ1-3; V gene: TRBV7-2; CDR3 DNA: TGTGCCAGCAGCCCTTATGGCCAGGGCAACACCATATATTTT; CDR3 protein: CASSPYGQGNTIYF
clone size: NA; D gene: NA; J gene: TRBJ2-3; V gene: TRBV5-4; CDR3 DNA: TGTGCCAGCTCTCGCCCAACCCCGGGGGTTAGCACAGATACGCAGTATTTT; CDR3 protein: CASSRPTPGVSTDTQYF
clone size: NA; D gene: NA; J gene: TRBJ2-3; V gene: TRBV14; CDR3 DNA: TGTGCCAGCAGCCTTCAGGGTGCAGATACGCAGTATTTT; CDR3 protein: CASSLQGADTQYF
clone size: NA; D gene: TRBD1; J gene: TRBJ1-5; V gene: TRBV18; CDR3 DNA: TGTGCCAGCTCACCGGGACAGACTAATCAGCCCCAGCATTTT; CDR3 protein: CASSPGQTNQPQHF
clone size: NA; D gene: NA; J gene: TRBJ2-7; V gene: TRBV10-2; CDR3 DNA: TGCGCCAGCAGACTCTACGAGCAGTACTTC; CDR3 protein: CASRLYEQYF
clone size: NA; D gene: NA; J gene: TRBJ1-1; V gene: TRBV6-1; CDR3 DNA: TGTGCCAGCAGTGTCCGGGGAACCTCAATGAACACTGAAGCTTTCTTT; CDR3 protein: CASSVRGTSMNTEAFF
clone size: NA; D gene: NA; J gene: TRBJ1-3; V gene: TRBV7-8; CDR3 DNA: TGTGCCAGCAGCCGCCTTATCCGAGGGGGAATATCTGGAAACACCATATATTTT; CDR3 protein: CASSRLIRGGISGNTIYF
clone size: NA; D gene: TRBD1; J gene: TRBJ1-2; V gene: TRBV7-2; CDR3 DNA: TGTGCCAGCAGTTCTAGGAGGGGGCAGGGGGAATCCTACTATGGCTACACCTTC; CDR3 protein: CASSSRRGQGESYYGYTF
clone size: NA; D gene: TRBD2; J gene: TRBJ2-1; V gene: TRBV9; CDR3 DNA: TGTGCCAGCAGAACCGGGACTAGCAGCAATGAGCAGTTCTTC; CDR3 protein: CASRTGTSSNEQFF
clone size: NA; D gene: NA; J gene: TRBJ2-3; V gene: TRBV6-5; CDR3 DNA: TGTGCCAGCACGAGGGGGTTAGAGGGCTCAGATACGCAGTATTTT; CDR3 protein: CASTRGLEGSDTQYF
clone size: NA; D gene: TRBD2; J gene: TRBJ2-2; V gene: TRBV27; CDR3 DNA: TGTGCCAGCAGTCCTGGGACTAGCGGGCGATCGAACACCGGGGAGCTGTTTTTT; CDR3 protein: CASSPGTSGRSNTGELFF
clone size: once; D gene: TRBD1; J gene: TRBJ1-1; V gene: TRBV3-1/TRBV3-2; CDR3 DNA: TGTGCCAGCAGCCAAGGACAGGGAGCTGAAGCTTTCTTT; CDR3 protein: CASSQGQGAEAFF
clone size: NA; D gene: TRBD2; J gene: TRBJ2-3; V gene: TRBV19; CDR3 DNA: TGTGCCAGTAGTATAGATCTGACTAGCGGGGGGGCTTCAGATACGCAGTATTTT; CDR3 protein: CASSIDLTSGGASDTQYF
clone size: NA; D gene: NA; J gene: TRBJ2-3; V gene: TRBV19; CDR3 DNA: TGTGCCACCAGACCCCAGGGGGGTCCGAGCACAGATACGCAGTATTTT; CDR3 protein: CATRPQGGPSTDTQYF
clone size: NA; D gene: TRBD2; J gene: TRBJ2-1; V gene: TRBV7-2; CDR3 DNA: TGTGCCAGCAGTCGTAGCGGGAGGGCTCGCAATGAGCAGTTCTTC; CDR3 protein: CASSRSGRARNEQFF
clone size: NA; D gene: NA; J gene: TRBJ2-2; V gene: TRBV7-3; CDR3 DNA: TGTGCCAGCAGCTCGTCCAGCGGGCGCTCCACCGGGGAGCTGTTTTTT; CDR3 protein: CASSSSSGRSTGELFF
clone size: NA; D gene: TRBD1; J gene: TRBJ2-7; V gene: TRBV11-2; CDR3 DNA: TGTGCCAGCAGCTTAGGACAGGGGTTAACCTACGAGCAGTACTTC; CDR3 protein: CASSLGQGLTYEQYF
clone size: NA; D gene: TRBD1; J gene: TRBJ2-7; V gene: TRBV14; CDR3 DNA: TGTGCCAGCAGCCAACCGGACTCCGGGACAGGGAACTACGAGCAGTACTTC; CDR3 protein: CASSQPDSGTGNYEQYF
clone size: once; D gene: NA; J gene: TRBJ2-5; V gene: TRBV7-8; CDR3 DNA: TGTGCCAGCACGAGGGAGACCCAGTACTTC; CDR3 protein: CASTRETQYF
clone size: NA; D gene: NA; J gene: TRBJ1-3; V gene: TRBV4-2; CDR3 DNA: TGTGCCAGCAGCCAAGAGGAGGTGCGGAACTCTGGAAACACCATATATTTT; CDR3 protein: CASSQEEVRNSGNTIYF
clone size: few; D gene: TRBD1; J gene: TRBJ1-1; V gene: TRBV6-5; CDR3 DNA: TGTGCCAGCATCAGACAGGGGAACACTGAAGCTTTCTTT; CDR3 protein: CASIRQGNTEAFF
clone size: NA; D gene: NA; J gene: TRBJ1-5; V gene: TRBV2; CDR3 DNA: TGTGCCAGCAGTCAACAGGGACGATATAGCAATCAGCCCCAGCATTTT; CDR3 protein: CASSQQGRYSNQPQHF
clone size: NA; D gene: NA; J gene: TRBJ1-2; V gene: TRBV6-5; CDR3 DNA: TGTGCCAGCAGTCCCCAGGGGTGGCGGGGCTACACCTTC; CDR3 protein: CASSPQGWRGYTF